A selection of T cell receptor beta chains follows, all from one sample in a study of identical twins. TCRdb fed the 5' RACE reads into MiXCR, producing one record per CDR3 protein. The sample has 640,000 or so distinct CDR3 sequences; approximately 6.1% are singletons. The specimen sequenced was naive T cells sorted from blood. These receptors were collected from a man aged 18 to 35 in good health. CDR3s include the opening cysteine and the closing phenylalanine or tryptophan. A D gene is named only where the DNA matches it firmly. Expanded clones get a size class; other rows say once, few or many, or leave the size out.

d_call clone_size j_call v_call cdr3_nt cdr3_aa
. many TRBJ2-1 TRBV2 TGTGCCAGCAGTGAAGGGACAGCGATCTACAATGAGCAGTTCTTC CASSEGTAIYNEQFF
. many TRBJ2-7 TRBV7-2 TGTGCCAGCAGCTTAGTTTCTAATCCCTACGAGCAGTACTTC CASSLVSNPYEQYF
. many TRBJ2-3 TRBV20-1 TGCAGTGCTAGAGATACACTATCCTCCCCTAGGTTCACAGATACGCAGTATTTT CSARDTLSSPRFTDTQYF
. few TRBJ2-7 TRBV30 TGTGCCTGGGCCGCATCGCAGGGGCGGTACGAGCAGTACTTC CAWAASQGRYEQYF
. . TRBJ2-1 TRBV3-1 TGTGCCAGCAGCCAAGTAGGAGCTATCAATGAGCAGTTCTTC CASSQVGAINEQFF
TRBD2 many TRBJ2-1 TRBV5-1 TGCGCCAGCAGCTTGGGGGACCAACTAGCGGGAGTATTCTACAATGAGCAGTTCTTC CASSLGDQLAGVFYNEQFF
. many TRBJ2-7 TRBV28 TGTGCCAGCAGCCATCAGGGGTTGGTAAGGGACGAGCAGTACTTC CASSHQGLVRDEQYF
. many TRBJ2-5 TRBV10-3 TGTGCCATCGCGGACCAAGAGACCCAGTACTTC CAIADQETQYF
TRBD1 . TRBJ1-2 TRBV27 TGTGCCAGCAGTCATGACCAGGGGGCTATTGGCTACACCTTC CASSHDQGAIGYTF
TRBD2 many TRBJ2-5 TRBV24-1 TGTGCCACCAGACCAGCGGGGAGAGAGACCCAGTACTTC CATRPAGRETQYF
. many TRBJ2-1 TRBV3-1 TGTGCCAGCAGCCCCCACCGGGACATAGACAATGAGCAGTTCTTC CASSPHRDIDNEQFF
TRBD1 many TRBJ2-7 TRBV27 TGTGCCAGCAGCAGGGGGCTCGAGCAGTACTTC CASSRGLEQYF
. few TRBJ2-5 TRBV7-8 TGTGCCAGCAGCCCCCGGCAGGGATCGGCCAAGAAGCAGACCCAGTACTTC CASSPRQGSAKKQTQYF
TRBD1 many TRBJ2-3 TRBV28 TGTGCCAGCAGCACCCCCCGGGACAGCCCTTTTAGCACAGATACGCAGTATTTT CASSTPRDSPFSTDTQYF
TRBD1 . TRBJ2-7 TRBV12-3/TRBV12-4 TGTGCCAGCAGTTCCCGGGACAGCACCTACGAGCAGTACTTC CASSSRDSTYEQYF
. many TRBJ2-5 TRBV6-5 TGTGCCAGCAAGTTCACAGCCCATCCTCAGGAGACCCAGTACTTC CASKFTAHPQETQYF
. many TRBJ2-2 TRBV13 TGTGCCAGCAGCTTACTGGTCCCTATGAACACCGGGGAGCTGTTTTTT CASSLLVPMNTGELFF
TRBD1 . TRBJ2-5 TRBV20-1 TGCAGTGCTAGACCCGATAGAAGCCGGACAGGGGGAATGAAAGAGACCCAGTACTTC CSARPDRSRTGGMKETQYF
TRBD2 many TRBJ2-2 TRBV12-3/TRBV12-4 TGTGCCAGCAGTATCGGACTAGCGGGACTGGGCGGGGAGCTGTTTTTT CASSIGLAGLGGELFF
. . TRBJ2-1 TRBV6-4 TGTGCCAGCAGTGGGGTTACCGGGACTTACCCCAATGAGCAGTTCTTC CASSGVTGTYPNEQFF
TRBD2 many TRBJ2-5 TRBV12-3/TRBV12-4 TGTGCCAGCAGTTTACTCCGGACTAGCGATGGGACCCAGTACTTC CASSLLRTSDGTQYF
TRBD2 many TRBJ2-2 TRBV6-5 TGTGCCAGCAGTTCCCTAGCGGGAGGGACCGGGGAGCTGTTTTTT CASSSLAGGTGELFF
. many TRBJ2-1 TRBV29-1 TGCAGTGGGGTACTCAATGAGCAGTTCTTC CSGVLNEQFF
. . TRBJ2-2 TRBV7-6 TGTGCCAGCAGCCTAAGGACACTTGGGACCGGGGAGCTGTTTTTT CASSLRTLGTGELFF
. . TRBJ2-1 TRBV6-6 TGTGCCAGCAGTTACTCGATTCATGAGCAGTTCTTC CASSYSIHEQFF
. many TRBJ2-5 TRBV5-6 TGTGCCAGCAGCCCCGGGGCGTCGGAGACCCAGTACTTC CASSPGASETQYF